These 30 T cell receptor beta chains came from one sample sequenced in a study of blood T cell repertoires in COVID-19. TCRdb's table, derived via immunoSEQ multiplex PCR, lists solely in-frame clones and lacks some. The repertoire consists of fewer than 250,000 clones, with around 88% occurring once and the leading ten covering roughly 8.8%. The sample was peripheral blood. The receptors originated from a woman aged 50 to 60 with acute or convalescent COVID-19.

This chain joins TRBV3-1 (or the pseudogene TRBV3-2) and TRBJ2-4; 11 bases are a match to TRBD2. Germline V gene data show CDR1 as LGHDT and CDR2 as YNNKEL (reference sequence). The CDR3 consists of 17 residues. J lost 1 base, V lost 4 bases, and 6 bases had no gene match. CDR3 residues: CASSPLSGRGAKNIQYF. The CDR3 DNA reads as TGTGCCAGCAGCCCCCTTAGCGGGAGGGGGGCCAAAAACATTCAGTACTTC.

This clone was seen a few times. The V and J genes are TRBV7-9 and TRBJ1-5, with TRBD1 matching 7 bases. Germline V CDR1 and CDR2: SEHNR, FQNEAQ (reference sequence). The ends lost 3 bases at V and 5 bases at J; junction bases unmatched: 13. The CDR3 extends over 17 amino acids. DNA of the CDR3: TGTGCCAGCAGCTTCGGGGCCCACAGGGGTCCTCATCAGCCCCAGCATTTT. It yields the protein CASSFGAHRGPHQPQHF.

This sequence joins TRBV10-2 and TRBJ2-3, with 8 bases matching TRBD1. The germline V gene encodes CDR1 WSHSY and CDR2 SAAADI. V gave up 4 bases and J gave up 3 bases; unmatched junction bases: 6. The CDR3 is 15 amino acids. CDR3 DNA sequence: TGCGCCAGCAGTGCCGGGACAGGCGGTACAGATACGCAGTATTTT. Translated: CASSAGTGGTDTQYF.

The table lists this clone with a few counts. As DNA, the CDR3 is TGCGCCAGCAGTATGGCTAGCGCGTACAATGAGCAGTTCTTC. As protein: CASSMASAYNEQFF. V and J are TRBV10-2 and TRBJ2-1; tentatively, D is TRBD2 (6 bases). CDR3 size: 14 residues. Germline CDR1 reads WSHSY; CDR2 reads SAAADI. V shed 5 bases and J shed 4 bases, with 12 bases lying between them.

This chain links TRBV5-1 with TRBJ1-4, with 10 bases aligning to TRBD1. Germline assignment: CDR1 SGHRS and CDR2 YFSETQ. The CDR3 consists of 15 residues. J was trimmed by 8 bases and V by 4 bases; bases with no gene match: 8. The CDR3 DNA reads TGCGCCAGCAGCACCCTGACAGGGGGCGGCGAAAAACTGTTTTTT. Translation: CASSTLTGGGEKLFF.

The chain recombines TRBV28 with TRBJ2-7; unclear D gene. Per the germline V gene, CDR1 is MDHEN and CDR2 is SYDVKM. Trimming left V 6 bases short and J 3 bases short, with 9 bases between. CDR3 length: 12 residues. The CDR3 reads CASRNRNYEQYF. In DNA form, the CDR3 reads TGTGCCAGCAGGAACAGAAACTACGAGCAGTACTTC. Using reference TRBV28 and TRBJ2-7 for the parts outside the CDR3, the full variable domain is DVKVTQSSRYLVKRTGEKVFLECVQDMDHENMFWYRQDPGLGLRLIYFSYDVKMKEKGDIPEGYSVSREKKERFSLILESASTNQTSMYLCASRNRNYEQYFGPGTRLTVT.

The CDR3 here is CASSERTGGRTNEKLFF. The CDR3 bases are TGTGCCAGCAGTGAAAGGACAGGGGGCAGGACTAATGAAAAACTGTTTTTT. The chain combines TRBV2 with TRBJ1-4, with 11 nucleotides matching TRBD1. This CDR3 is built from 17 residues. Looked up from germline, CDR1 is SNHLY and CDR2 is FYNNEI. The junction had 4 bases not matched to a gene; V was cut back by 2 bases and J by 2 bases.

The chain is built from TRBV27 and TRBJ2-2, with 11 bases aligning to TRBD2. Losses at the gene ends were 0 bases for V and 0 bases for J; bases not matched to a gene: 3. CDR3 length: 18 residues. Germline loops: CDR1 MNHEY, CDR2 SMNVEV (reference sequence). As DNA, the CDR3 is TGTGCCAGCAGTTTATCTCCTAGCGGGAGGACGAACACCGGGGAGCTGTTTTTT. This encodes CASSLSPSGRTNTGELFF.

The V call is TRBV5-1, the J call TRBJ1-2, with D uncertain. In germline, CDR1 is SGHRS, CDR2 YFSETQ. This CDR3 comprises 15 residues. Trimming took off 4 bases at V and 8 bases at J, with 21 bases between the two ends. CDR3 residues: CASSQRSGPSEGYTF. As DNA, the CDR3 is TGCGCCAGCAGCCAGCGCTCCGGTCCCTCGGAAGGCTACACCTTC.

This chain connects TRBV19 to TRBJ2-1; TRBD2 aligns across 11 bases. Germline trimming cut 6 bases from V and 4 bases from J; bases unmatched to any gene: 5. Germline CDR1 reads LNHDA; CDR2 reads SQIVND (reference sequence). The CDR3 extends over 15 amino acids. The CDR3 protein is CASRGLAGGYNEQFF. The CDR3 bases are TGTGCCAGTAGGGGCCTAGCGGGAGGTTACAATGAGCAGTTCTTC.

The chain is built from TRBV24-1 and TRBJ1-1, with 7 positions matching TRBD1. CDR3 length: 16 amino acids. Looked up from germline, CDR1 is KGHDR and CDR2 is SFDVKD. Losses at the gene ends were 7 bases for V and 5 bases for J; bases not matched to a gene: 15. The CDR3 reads CATSLGGLVVRTEAFF. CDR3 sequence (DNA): TGTGCCACCAGCTTAGGGGGCTTGGTGGTGAGGACTGAAGCTTTCTTT.

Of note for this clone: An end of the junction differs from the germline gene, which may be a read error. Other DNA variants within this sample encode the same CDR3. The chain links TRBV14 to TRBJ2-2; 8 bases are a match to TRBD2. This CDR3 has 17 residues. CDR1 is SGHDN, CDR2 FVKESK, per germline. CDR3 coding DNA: TGTGCCAGCAGCCCTCTTAGGACTAGCTTTGAGTCCGGGGAACTGTTTTTT. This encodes CASSPLRTSFESGELFF.

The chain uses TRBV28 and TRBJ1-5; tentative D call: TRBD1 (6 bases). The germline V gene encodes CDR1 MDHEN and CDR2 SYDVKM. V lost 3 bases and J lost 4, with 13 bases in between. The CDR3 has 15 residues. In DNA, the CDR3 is TGTGCCAGCAGTTTGGGGGGGCGAGCAAATCAGCCCCAGCATTTT. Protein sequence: CASSLGGRANQPQHF.

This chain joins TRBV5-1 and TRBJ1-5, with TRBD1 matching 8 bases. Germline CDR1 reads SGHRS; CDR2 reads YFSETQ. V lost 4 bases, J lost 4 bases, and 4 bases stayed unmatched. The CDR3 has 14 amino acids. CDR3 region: CASSPRQGNQPQHF. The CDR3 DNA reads TGCGCCAGCAGCCCTCGACAGGGGAATCAGCCCCAGCATTTT.

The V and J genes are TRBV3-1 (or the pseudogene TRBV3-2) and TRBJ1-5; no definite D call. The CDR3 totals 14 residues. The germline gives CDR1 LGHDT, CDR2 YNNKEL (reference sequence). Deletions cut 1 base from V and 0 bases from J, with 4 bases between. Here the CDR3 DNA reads TGTGCCAGCAGCCAAGGTAATAGCAATCAGCCCCAGCATTTT. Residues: CASSQGNSNQPQHF.

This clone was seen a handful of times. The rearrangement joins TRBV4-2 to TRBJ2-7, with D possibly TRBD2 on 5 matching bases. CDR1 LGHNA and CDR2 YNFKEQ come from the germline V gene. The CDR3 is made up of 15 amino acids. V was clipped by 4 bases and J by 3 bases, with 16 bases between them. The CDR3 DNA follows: TGTGCCAGCAGCCCGAGTAATAGCGAGAGCTACGAGCAGTACTTC. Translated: CASSPSNSESYEQYF.

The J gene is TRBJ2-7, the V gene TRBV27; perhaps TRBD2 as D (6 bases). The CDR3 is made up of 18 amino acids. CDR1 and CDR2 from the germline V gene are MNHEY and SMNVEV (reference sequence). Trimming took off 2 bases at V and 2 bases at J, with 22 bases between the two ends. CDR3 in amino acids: CASSLHSNLGTQTYEQYF. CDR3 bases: TGTGCCAGCAGTTTACACTCAAACTTAGGGACTCAGACCTACGAGCAGTACTTC.

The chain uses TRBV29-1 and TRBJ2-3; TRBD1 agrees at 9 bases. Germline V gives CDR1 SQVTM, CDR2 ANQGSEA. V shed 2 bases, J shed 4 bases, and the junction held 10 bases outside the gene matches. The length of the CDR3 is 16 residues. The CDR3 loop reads CSVEFAPGQGSDTQYF. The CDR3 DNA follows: TGCAGCGTTGAATTCGCCCCGGGACAGGGATCAGATACGCAGTATTTT.

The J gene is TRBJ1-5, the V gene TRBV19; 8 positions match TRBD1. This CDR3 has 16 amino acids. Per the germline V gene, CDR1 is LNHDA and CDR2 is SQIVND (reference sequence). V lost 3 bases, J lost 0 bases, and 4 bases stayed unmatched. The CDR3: CASSITTGDSNQPQHF. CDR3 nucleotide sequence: TGTGCCAGTAGTATTACGACAGGGGATAGCAATCAGCCCCAGCATTTT.

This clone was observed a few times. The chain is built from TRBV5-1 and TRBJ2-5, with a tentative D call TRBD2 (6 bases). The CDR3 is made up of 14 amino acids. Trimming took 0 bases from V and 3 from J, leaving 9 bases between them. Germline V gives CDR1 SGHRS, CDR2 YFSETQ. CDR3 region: CASSLVGGKETQYF. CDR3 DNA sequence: TGCGCCAGCAGCTTGGTCGGAGGGAAAGAGACCCAGTACTTC. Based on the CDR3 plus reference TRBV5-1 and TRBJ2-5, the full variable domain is KAGVTQTPRYLIKTRGQQVTLSCSPISGHRSVSWYQQTPGQGLQFLFEYFSETQRNKGNFPGRFSGRQFSNSRSEMNVSTLELGDSALYLCASSLVGGKETQYFGPGTRLLVL.

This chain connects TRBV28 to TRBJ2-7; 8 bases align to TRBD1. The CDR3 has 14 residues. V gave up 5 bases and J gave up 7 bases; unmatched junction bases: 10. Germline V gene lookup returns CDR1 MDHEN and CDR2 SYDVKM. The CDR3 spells CASSPSDRAEEQYF. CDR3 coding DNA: TGTGCCAGCAGTCCCTCGGACAGGGCGGAAGAGCAGTACTTC.

The CDR3 protein is CASRQLAGVNNEQFF. The DNA of the CDR3 is TGCGCCAGCAGACAACTAGCGGGAGTGAACAATGAGCAGTTCTTC. This chain joins TRBV5-1 and TRBJ2-1; 11 bases line up with TRBD2. Germline assignment: CDR1 SGHRS and CDR2 YFSETQ. CDR3 length: 15 residues. The trim removed 5 bases at V and 5 bases at J, leaving 6 bases unmatched.

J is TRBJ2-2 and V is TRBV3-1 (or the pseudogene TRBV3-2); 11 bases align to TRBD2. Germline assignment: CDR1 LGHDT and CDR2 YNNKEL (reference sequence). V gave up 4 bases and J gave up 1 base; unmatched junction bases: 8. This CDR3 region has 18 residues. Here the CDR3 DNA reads TGTGCCAGCAGCCTCGTAGCGGGAGGGCCTTTGAACACCGGGGAGCTGTTTTTT. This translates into CASSLVAGGPLNTGELFF.

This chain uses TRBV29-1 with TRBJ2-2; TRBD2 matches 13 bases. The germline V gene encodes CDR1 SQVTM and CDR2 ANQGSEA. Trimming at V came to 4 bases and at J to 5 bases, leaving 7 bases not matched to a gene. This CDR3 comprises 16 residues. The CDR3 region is CSVVTSGREGTGELFF. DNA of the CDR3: TGCAGCGTTGTAACTAGCGGGAGGGAAGGGACCGGGGAGCTGTTTTTT.

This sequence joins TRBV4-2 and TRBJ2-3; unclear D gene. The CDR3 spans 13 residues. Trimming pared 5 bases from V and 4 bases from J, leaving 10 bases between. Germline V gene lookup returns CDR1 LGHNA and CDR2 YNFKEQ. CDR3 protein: CASSSRQADTQYF. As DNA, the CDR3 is TGTGCCAGCAGCTCTCGGCAGGCAGATACGCAGTATTTT.

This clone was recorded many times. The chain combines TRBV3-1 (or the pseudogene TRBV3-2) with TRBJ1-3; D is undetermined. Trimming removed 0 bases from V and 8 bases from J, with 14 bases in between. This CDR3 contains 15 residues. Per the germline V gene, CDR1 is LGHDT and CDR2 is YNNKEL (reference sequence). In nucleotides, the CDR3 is TGTGCCAGCAGCCAAGACTCGGGGTCGGTAGACACCATATATTTT. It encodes CASSQDSGSVDTIYF.

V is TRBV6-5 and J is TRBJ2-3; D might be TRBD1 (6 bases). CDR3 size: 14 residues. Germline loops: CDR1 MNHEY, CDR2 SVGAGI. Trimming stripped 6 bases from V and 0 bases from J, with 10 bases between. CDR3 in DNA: TGTGCCAGCAGCCCGGGACAAAGCACAGATACGCAGTATTTT. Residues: CASSPGQSTDTQYF.

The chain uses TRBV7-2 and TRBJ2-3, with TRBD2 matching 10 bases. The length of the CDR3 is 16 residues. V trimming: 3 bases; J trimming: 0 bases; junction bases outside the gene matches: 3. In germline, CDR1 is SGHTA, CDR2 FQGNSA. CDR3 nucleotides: TGTGCCAGCAGCTTCGGACTAGCGGCCAGCACAGATACGCAGTATTTT. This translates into CASSFGLAASTDTQYF.

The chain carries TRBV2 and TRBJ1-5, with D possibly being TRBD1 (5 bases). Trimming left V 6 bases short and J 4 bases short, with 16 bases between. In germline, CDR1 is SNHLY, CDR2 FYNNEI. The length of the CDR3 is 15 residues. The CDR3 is CASRSKGGGNQPQHF. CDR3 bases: TGTGCCAGCAGATCAAAAGGCGGGGGTAATCAGCCCCAGCATTTT.

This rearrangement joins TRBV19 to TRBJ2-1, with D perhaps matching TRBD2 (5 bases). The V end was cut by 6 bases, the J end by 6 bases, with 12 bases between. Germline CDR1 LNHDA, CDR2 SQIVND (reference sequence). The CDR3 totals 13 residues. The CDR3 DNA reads TGTGCCAGTAGCTGGTCGGGGAGCAATGAGCAGTTCTTC. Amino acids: CASSWSGSNEQFF.